This T cell receptor (beta chain) stems from a study of blood T cell repertoires in COVID-19. Between the trimmed V and J ends, which lost 7 bases and 4 bases, there was a span of 16 bases. Germline assignment: CDR1 SGHTA and CDR2 FQGTGA. The CDR3 runs 15 residues. Libraries were prepared by immunoSEQ multiplex PCR; TCRdb keeps only in-frame clonotypes and omits some of them. The sample yields fewer than 350,000 clones, 87% seen once. The TCR sequence derives from a man in his thirties or forties with COVID-19, enrolled during active disease. Specimen: peripheral blood. This chain joins TRBV7-3 and TRBJ2-2; weak D call: TRBD2 (6 bases). The CDR3 region is CASTFGGGGTGELFF. As DNA, the CDR3 is TGTGCCAGCACCTTTGGGGGAGGAGGCACCGGGGAGCTGTTTTTT.